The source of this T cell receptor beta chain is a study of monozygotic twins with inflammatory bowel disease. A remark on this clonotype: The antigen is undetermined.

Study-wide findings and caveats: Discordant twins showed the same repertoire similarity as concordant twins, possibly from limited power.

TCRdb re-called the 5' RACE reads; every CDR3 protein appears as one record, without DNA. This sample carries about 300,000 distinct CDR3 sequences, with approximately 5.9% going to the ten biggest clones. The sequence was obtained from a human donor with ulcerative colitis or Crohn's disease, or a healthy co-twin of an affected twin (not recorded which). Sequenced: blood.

The CDR3 here is CASSYRAVGTGELFF. The rearrangement links TRBV12-3 or TRBV12-4 to TRBJ2-2; TCRdb calls TRBD1, which cannot be checked without DNA. The CDR3 totals 15 residues.